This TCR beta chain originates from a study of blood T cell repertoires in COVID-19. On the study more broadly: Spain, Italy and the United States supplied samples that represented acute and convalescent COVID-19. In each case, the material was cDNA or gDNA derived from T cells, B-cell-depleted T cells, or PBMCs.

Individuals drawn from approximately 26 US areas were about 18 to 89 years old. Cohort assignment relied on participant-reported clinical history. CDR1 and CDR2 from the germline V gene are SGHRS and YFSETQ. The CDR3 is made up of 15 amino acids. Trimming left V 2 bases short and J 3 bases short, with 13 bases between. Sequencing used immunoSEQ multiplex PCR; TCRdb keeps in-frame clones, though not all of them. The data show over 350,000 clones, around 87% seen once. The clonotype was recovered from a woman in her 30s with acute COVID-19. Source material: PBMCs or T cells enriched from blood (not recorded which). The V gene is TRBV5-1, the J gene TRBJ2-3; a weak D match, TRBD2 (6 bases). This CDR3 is CASSLTGLLTDTQYF. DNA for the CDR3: TGCGCCAGCAGCTTAACGGGACTGCTTACAGATACGCAGTATTTT. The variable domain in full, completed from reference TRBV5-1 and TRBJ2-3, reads KAGVTQTPRYLIKTRGQQVTLSCSPISGHRSVSWYQQTPGQGLQFLFEYFSETQRNKGNFPGRFSGRQFSNSRSEMNVSTLELGDSALYLCASSLTGLLTDTQYFGPGTRLTVL.